Here is one T cell receptor beta chain with its context. Germline V gene data show CDR1 as KGHSH and CDR2 as LQKENI. The CDR3 contains 13 residues. V was cut by 3 bases and J by 3 bases, with 9 bases left in between. The data were taken from a study of shared T cell receptors in the human thymus. Produced via immunoSEQ multiplex PCR; TCRdb's table is partial and in-frame only. The table lists about 660,000 clones, approximately 87% of them singletons, with 0.0094% in the top ten. The same sample was also studied in work on human thymus T cells.

Specimen: thymocytes. This TCR came from a boy in the first two years of life with a congenital heart defect. The chain uses TRBV18 and TRBJ2-7; D is undetermined. The CDR3 coding sequence is TGTGCCAGCTCACCGACAATGAGCTACGAGCAGTACTTC. As protein: CASSPTMSYEQYF.